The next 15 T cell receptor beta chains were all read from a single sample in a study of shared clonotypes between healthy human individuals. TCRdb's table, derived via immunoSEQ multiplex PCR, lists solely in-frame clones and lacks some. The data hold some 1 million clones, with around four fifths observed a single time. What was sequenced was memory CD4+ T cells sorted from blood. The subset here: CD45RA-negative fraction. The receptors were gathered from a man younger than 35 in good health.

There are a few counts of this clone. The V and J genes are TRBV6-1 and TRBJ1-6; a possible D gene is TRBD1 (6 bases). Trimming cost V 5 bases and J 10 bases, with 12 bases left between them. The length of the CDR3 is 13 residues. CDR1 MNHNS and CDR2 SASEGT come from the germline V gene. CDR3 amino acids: CASSQQGGSPLHF. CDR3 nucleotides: TGTGCCAGCAGTCAACAGGGTGGGTCACCCCTCCACTTT.

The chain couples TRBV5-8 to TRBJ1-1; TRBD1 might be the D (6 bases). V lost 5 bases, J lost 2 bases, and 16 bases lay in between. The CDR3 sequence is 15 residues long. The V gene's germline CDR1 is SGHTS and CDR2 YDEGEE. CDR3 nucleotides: TGTGCCAGCAGGCTGGTGGGGGGCTCAAACACTGAAGCTTTCTTT. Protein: CASRLVGGSNTEAFF. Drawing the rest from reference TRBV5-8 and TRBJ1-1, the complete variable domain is EAGVTQSPTHLIKTRGQQATLRCSPISGHTSVYWYQQALGLGLQFLLWYDEGEERNRGNFPPRFSGRQFPNYSSELNVNALELEDSALYLCASRLVGGSNTEAFFGQGTRLTVV.

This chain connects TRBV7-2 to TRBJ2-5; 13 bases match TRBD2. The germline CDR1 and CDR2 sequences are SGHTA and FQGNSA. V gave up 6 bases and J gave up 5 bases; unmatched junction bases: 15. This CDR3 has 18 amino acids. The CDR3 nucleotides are TGTGCCAGCAGAAAAGGACTAGCGGGGGTCTCACCAACGGAGACCCAGTACTTC. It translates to CASRKGLAGVSPTETQYF.

The CDR3 here is CASSFGPIVGSNEQFF. Written as DNA, the CDR3 is TGTGCCAGCAGCTTTGGCCCCATCGTAGGGTCGAATGAGCAGTTCTTC. The V and J genes are TRBV13 and TRBJ2-1; D gene ambiguous. Trimming pared 3 bases from V and 7 bases from J, leaving 19 bases between. This CDR3 is 16 amino acids long. Germline V gene lookup returns CDR1 PRHDT and CDR2 FYEKMQ (reference sequence). The full variable domain, rest sourced from reference TRBV13 and TRBJ2-1, is AAGVIQSPRHLIKEKRETATLKCYPIPRHDTVYWYQQGPGQDPQFLISFYEKMQSDKGSIPDRFSAQQFSDYHSELNMSSLELGDSALYFCASSFGPIVGSNEQFFGPGTRLTVL.

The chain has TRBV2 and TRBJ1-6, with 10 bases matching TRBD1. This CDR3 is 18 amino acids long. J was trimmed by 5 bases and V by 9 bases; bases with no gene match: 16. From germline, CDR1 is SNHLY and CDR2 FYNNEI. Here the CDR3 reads CARSSLGGTGVNNSPLHF. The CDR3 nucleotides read TGTGCCAGGAGTTCCTTAGGAGGGACAGGGGTTAATAATTCACCCCTCCACTTT.

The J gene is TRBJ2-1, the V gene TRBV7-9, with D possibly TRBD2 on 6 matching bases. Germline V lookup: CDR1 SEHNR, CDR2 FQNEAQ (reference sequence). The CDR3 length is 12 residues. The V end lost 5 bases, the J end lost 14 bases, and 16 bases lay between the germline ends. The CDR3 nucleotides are TGTGCCAGCAGCGTACCTGGGACTTCCGAGTTCTTC. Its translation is CASSVPGTSEFF.

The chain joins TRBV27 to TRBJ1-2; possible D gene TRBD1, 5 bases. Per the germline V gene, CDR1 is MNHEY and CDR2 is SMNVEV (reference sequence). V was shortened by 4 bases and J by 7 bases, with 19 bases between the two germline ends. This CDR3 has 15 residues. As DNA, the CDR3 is TGTGCCAGCAGTTCTGACATGGGAGTTGGGGCTGGCTACACCTTC. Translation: CASSSDMGVGAGYTF.

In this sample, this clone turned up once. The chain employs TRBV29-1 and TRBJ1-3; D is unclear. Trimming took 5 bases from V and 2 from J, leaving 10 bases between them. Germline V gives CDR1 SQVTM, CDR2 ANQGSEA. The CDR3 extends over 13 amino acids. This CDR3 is CSVLVQAGNTIYF. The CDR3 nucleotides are TGCAGCGTTCTAGTCCAAGCTGGAAACACCATATATTTT.

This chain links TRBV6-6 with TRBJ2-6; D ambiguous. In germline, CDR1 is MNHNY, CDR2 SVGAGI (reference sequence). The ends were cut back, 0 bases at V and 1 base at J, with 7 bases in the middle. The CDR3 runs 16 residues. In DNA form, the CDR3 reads TGTGCCAGCAGTTACTCGAGCCTTTCTGGGGCCAACGTCCTGACTTTC. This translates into CASSYSSLSGANVLTF.

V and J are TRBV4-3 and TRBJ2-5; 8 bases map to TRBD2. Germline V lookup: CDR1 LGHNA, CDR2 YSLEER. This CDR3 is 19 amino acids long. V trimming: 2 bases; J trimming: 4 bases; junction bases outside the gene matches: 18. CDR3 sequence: CASSQHSKPGLVFGETQYF. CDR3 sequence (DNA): TGCGCCAGCAGCCAACATTCAAAACCGGGACTAGTCTTCGGAGAGACCCAGTACTTC.

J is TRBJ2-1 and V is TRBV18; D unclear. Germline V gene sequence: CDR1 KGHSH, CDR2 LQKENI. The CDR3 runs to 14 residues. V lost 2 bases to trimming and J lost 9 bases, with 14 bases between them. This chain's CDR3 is CASSPSWRRVEQFF. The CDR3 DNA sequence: TGTGCCAGCTCACCATCGTGGCGTCGGGTTGAGCAGTTCTTC.

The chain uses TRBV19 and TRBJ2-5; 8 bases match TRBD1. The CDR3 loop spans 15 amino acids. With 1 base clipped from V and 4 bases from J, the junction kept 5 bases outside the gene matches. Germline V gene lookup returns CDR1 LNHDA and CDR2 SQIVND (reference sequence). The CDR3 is CASSIAGTGRETQYF. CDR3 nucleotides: TGTGCCAGTAGTATAGCCGGGACAGGAAGAGAGACCCAGTACTTC.

CDR3 DNA: TGTGCCAGCAGCGTTGCCGGACTAGCGGGGATGAATGAGCAGTTCTTC. The encoded protein is CASSVAGLAGMNEQFF. The V gene is TRBV9, the J gene TRBJ2-1; 12 positions agree with TRBD2. CDR1 SGDLS and CDR2 YYNGEE come from the germline V gene. This CDR3 is built from 16 residues. Trimming removed 2 bases from V and 7 bases from J; junction bases left unmatched: 7.

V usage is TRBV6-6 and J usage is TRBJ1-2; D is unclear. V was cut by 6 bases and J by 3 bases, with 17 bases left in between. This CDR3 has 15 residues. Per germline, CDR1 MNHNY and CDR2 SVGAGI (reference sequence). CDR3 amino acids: CASSPRVAGDYGYTF. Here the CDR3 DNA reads TGTGCCAGCAGCCCCCGAGTGGCTGGGGACTATGGCTACACCTTC.

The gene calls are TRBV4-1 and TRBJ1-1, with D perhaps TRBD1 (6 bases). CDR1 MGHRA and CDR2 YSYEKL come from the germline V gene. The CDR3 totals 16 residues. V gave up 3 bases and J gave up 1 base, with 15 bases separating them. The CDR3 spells CASSQSHRATNTEAFF. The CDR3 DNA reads TGCGCCAGCAGCCAGTCACACAGGGCCACGAACACTGAAGCTTTCTTT.